A single sample gave rise to the 5 T cell receptor beta chains below, sequenced in a study of identical twins. In TCRdb, the 5' RACE reads were re-called with MiXCR into one record per CDR3 protein. The repertoire has some 330,000 distinct CDR3 sequences, approximately 9.1% of them found once; the top ten carry roughly 8.7%. Sequences were obtained from naive T cells sorted from blood. The receptor source for this set is a woman aged 50 to 60 in good health.

This clonotype was seen more than once but under ten times. CDR3 nucleotide sequence: TGCGCCAGCAGCTTGGACAGGGGTGGTACCACTGAAGCTTTCTTT. Translation gives CASSLDRGGTTEAFF. This chain uses TRBV5-1 with TRBJ1-1; 7 nucleotides line up with TRBD1. CDR1 and CDR2 (germline): SGHRS, YFSETQ. This CDR3 contains 15 residues. Trimming cost V 0 bases and J 4 bases; bases outside gene matches: 6.

The V call is TRBV5-1, the J call TRBJ2-2; perhaps TRBD2 as D (5 bases). This CDR3 comprises 13 residues. Germline V gives CDR1 SGHRS, CDR2 YFSETQ. V lost 0 bases and J lost 7, with 7 bases in between. The DNA of the CDR3 is TGCGCCAGCAGCTTGGCTCGGGGCGGGGAGCTGTTTTTT. Translating it yields CASSLARGGELFF.

This clonotype was seen at least ten times. This sequence joins TRBV20-1 and TRBJ2-7; D is ambiguous. The germline gives CDR1 DFQATT, CDR2 SNEGSKA (reference sequence). Trimming removed 0 bases at V and 2 bases at J, with 2 bases between. The CDR3 runs to 11 residues. The CDR3 bases are TGCAGTGCTAGAGACGCCTACGAGCAGTACTTC. Protein: CSARDAYEQYF.

This sequence joins TRBV5-1 and TRBJ2-1; D may be TRBD2 (6 bases). V shed 0 bases and J shed 7 bases, with 14 bases lying between them. The germline V gene encodes CDR1 SGHRS and CDR2 YFSETQ. The CDR3 extends over 15 amino acids. CDR3 DNA: TGCGCCAGCAGCTTGGAAGTCGCGGGGCCTAATGAGCAGTTCTTC. As protein: CASSLEVAGPNEQFF.

This clonotype was seen a handful of times. The chain has TRBV10-3 and TRBJ2-1, with 13 bases aligning to TRBD2. CDR1 and CDR2 (germline): ENHRY, SYGVKD. J was trimmed by 8 bases and V by 0 bases; bases with no gene match: 4. The CDR3 runs to 16 residues. The CDR3 nucleotides are TGTGCCATCAGTGAGTCGAGGACTAGCGGGAGCCATGAGCAGTTCTTC. It specifies CAISESRTSGSHEQFF.